A selection of T cell receptor beta chains follows, all from one sample in a study of beta chain features in type 1 diabetes. Clones were read by immunoSEQ multiplex PCR, and TCRdb kept only the in-frame ones, dropping some. The sample has 450,000 or so clones, over 10% seen once. The sample consisted of naive CD4+ T cells from blood. The receptors derive from a young woman in good health. The CDR3 runs from the conserved cysteine through the conserved F or W. D genes are given only for firm matches. Clone size is given for some rows only: seen once, a few or many times, or a class if the clone is expanded.

>TRBJ2-1|TRBV7-3|few|TRBD1
CASSPEGQRRFF
TGTGCCAGCAGCCCCGAGGGACAGAGGAGGTTCTTC
>TRBJ1-3|TRBV7-9|NA|NA
CASSLLTLQGRAGNTIYF
TGTGCCAGCAGCCTCCTAACCCTACAGGGTCGGGCTGGAAACACCATATATTTT
>TRBJ1-2|TRBV9|NA|TRBD1
CASSAGQGPPYGYTF
TGTGCCAGCAGCGCAGGACAGGGCCCACCTTATGGCTACACCTTC
>TRBJ1-5|TRBV2|NA|NA
CASTLEAGAEPQHF
TGTGCCAGCACCCTAGAGGCTGGGGCGGAGCCCCAGCATTTT
>TRBJ1-4|TRBV7-9|few|TRBD1
CASSDPGTEAEKLFF
TGTGCCAGCAGCGACCCCGGGACAGAGGCTGAAAAACTGTTTTTT
>TRBJ1-2|TRBV15|few|NA
CATSREGRRTNYGYTF
TGTGCCACCAGCAGAGAAGGCAGGAGGACTAACTATGGCTACACCTTC
>TRBJ2-1|TRBV9|few|TRBD1
CASSVGQGVYNEQFF
TGTGCCAGCAGCGTGGGACAGGGGGTTTACAATGAGCAGTTCTTC
>TRBJ2-2|TRBV6-5|NA|NA
CATRNTGELFF
TGTGCCACCCGTAACACCGGGGAGCTGTTTTTT
>TRBJ1-2|TRBV4-3|NA|NA
CASSQRYLDRLIYYGYTF
TGCGCCAGCAGCCAAAGATATTTAGACAGGCTTATTTACTATGGCTACACCTTC
>TRBJ1-2|TRBV19|few|TRBD1
CASKGQGAPGAGYTF
TGTGCCAGTAAGGGACAGGGGGCACCCGGGGCCGGCTACACCTTC
>TRBJ2-5|TRBV27|NA|TRBD1
CASSGRQGGQETQYF
TGTGCCAGCAGTGGCCGACAGGGGGGCCAAGAGACCCAGTACTTC
>TRBJ2-3|TRBV7-3|NA|TRBD2
CASSSRLAGTDTQYF
TGTGCCAGCAGCTCCCGCCTAGCGGGCACAGATACGCAGTATTTT
>TRBJ2-3|TRBV5-4|few|NA
CASSFLVAQITDTQYF
TGTGCCAGCAGCTTCCTGGTAGCGCAGATCACAGATACGCAGTATTTT
>TRBJ2-1|TRBV25-1|NA|NA
CASREGPYNEQFF
TGTGCCAGTCGAGAGGGGCCCTACAATGAGCAGTTCTTC
>TRBJ1-5|TRBV12-5|NA|TRBD1
CASRQGEQPQHF
TGTGCTAGCCGACAGGGGGAACAGCCCCAGCATTTT
>TRBJ2-1|TRBV27|NA|NA
CASTDSLGRHEQFF
TGTGCCAGCACCGACAGTCTGGGCCGCCATGAGCAGTTCTTC
>TRBJ2-7|TRBV7-2|few|NA
CASSLTKGAYEQYF
TGTGCCAGCAGTCTTACGAAGGGGGCCTACGAGCAGTACTTC
>TRBJ2-1|TRBV5-6|few|TRBD2
CASSLPSGGKGEQFF
TGTGCCAGCAGCTTGCCTTCGGGAGGGAAGGGTGAGCAGTTCTTC
>TRBJ1-2|TRBV9|NA|NA
CASSVATAVGAYGYTF
TGTGCCAGCAGCGTAGCTACGGCGGTCGGGGCATATGGCTACACCTTC
>TRBJ2-4|TRBV7-9|few|TRBD2
CASSFGGTENIQYF
TGTGCCAGCAGCTTCGGGGGGACCGAAAACATTCAGTACTTC
>TRBJ2-2|TRBV11-2|few|NA
CASSFRGAGTGELFF
TGTGCCAGCAGCTTCAGAGGAGCTGGGACCGGGGAGCTGTTTTTT
>TRBJ1-2|TRBV7-9|few|NA
CASSLEAGGYTF
TGTGCCAGCAGCTTAGAGGCAGGTGGCTACACCTTC
>TRBJ2-3|TRBV12-5|NA|NA
CASGTAGRGLSLGDTQYF
TGTGCTAGTGGAACCGCGGGACGTGGGTTGTCCCTCGGAGATACGCAGTATTTT
>TRBJ2-1|TRBV19|NA|TRBD2
CASSTLTSGMNEQFF
TGTGCCAGTAGTACTCTGACTAGCGGGATGAATGAGCAGTTCTTC
>TRBJ2-1|TRBV4-3|few|TRBD2
CASSQERRGGRNEQFF
TGCGCCAGCAGCCAAGAACGGCGGGGGGGCCGTAATGAGCAGTTCTTC
>TRBJ2-5|TRBV9|NA|TRBD2
CASSGGLAGGPKETQYF
TGTGCCAGCAGCGGCGGACTAGCGGGAGGCCCGAAAGAGACCCAGTACTTC
>TRBJ2-4|TRBV15|NA|NA
CATSGERVMDIQYF
TGTGCCACCAGCGGAGAAAGGGTTATGGACATTCAGTACTTC
>TRBJ2-7|TRBV10-3|NA|TRBD1
CAISDYDRGFYEQYF
TGTGCCATCAGCGACTATGACAGGGGGTTCTACGAGCAGTACTTC